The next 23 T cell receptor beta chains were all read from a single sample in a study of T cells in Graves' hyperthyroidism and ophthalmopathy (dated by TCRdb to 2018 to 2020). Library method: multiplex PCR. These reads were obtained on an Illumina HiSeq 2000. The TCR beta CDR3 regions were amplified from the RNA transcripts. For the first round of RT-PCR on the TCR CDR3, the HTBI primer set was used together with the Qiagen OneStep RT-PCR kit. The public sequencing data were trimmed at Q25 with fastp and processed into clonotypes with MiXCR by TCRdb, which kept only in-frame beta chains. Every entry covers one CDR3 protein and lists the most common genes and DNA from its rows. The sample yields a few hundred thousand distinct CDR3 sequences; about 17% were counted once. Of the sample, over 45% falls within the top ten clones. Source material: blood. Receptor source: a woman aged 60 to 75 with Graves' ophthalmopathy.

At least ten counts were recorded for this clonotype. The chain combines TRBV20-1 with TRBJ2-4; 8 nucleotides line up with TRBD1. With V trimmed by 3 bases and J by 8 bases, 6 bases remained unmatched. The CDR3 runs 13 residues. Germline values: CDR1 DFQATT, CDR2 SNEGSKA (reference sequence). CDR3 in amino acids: CSASQGATDIQYF. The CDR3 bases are TGCAGTGCTAGTCAGGGGGCGACGGACATTCAGTACTTC.

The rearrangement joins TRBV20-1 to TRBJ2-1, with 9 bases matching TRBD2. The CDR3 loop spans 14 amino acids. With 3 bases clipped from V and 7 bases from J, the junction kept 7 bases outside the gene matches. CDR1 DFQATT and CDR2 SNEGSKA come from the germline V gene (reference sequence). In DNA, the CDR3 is TGCAGTGCTAGTGGCGGGAGGGGGGTGAATGAGCAGTTCTTC. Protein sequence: CSASGGRGVNEQFF.

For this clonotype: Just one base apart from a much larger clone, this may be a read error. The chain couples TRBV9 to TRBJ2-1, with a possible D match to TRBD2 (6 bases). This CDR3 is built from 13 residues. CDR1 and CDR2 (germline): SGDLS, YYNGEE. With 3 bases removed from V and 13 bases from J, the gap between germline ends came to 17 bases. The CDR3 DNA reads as TGTGCCAGCAGCGCAGACGCGACGGGGGAACAGTTCTTC. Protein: CASSADATGEQFF.

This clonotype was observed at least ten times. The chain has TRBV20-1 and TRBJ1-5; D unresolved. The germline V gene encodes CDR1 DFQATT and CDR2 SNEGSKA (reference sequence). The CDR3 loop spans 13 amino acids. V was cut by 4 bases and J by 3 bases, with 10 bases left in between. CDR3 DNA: TGCAGTGCTAAAGGACGGTTCAATCAGCCCCAGCATTTT. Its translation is CSAKGRFNQPQHF.

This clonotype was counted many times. The CDR3 region is CASSPDGGYGYTF. CDR3 sequence (DNA): TGTGCCAGCTCACCGGATGGAGGGTATGGCTACACCTTC. V usage is TRBV18 and J usage is TRBJ1-2; D is undetermined. This CDR3 is 13 amino acids long. V lost 3 bases and J 5 bases, leaving 10 bases between the germline ends. Germline V lookup: CDR1 KGHSH, CDR2 LQKENI.

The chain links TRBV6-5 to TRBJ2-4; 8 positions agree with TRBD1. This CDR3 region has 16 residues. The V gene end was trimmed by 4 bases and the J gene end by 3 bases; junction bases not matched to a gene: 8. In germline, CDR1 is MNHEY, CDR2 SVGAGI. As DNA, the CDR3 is TGTGCCAGCAGTTCCCCCGGCACAGGGGGCAAAAACATTCAGTACTTC. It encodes CASSSPGTGGKNIQYF.

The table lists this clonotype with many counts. As DNA, the CDR3 is TGTGCCAGCAGTTTAGCGGACCAAGGGGTTAGAACTGAAGCTTTCTTT. Protein product: CASSLADQGVRTEAFF. V is TRBV28 and J is TRBJ1-1; possibly TRBD1 for D (5 bases). CDR3 length equals 16 residues. Trimming took off 2 bases at V and 5 bases at J, with 18 bases between the two ends. Germline V gives CDR1 MDHEN, CDR2 SYDVKM.

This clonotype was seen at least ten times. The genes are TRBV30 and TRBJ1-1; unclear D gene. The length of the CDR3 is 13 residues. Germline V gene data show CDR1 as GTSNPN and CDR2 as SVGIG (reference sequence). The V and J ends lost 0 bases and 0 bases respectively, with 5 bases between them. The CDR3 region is CAWSVLVNTEAFF. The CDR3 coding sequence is TGTGCCTGGAGTGTATTGGTGAACACTGAAGCTTTCTTT.

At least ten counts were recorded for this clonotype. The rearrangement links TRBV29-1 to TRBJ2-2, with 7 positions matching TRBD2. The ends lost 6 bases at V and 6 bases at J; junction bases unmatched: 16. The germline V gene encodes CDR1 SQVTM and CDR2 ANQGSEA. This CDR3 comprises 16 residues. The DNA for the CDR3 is TGCAGCGTAAAGAAAGGACTAGATTTTTCCCCCGGGGAGCTGTTTTTT. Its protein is CSVKKGLDFSPGELFF.

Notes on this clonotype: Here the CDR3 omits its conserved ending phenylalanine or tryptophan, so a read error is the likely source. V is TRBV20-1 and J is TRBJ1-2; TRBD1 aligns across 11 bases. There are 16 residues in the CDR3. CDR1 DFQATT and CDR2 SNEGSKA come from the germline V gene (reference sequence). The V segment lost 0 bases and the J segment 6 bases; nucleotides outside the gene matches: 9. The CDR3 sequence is CSARDRGTGGGNGYTI. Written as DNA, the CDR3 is TGCAGTGCTAGAGATAGGGGGACAGGGGGTGGGAATGGCTACACCATC.

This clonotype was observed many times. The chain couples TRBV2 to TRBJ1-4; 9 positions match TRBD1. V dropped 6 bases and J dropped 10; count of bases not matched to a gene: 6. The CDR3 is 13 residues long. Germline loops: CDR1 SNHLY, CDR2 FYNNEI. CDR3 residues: CASRRDREGKLFF. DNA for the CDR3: TGTGCCAGCAGGAGGGACAGGGAGGGAAAACTGTTTTTT.

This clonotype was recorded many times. The CDR3 reads CASSGYGNTIYF. CDR3 coding DNA: TGTGCCAGCAGCGGGTATGGAAACACCATATATTTT. The rearrangement joins TRBV5-6 to TRBJ1-3; D ambiguous. V lost 4 bases, J lost 3 bases, and 5 bases lay in between. The CDR3 spans 12 residues. The germline V gene has CDR1 SGHDT and CDR2 YYEEEE.

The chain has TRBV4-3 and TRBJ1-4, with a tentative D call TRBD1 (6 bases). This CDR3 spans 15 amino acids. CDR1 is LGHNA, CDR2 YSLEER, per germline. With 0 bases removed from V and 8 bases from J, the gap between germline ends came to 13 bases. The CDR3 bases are TGCGCCAGCAGCCAAGATGCCGGTAGGGGGGAAAAACTGTTTTTT. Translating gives CASSQDAGRGEKLFF.

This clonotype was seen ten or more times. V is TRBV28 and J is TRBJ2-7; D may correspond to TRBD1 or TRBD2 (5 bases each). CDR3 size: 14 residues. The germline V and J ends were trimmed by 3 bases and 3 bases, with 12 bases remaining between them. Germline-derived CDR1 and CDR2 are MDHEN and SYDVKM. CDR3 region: CASSLFGTNYEQYF. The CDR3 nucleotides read TGTGCCAGCAGTTTGTTCGGGACCAACTACGAGCAGTACTTC.

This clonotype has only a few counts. Here the CDR3 reads CASSPGTGQYEQYF. CDR3 sequence (DNA): TGCGCCAGCAGCCCTGGGACGGGTCAGTACGAGCAGTACTTC. This chain links TRBV4-3 with TRBJ2-7, with D possibly being TRBD1 or TRBD2 (5 bases each). The V gene lost 4 bases and the J gene lost 4 bases, with 14 bases spanning the gap. Germline CDR1 is LGHNA and CDR2 is YSLEER. The CDR3 has 14 residues.

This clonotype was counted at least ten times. The CDR3 bases are TGTGCCAGCAGTTTATTGGGGGGCACAGATACGCAGTATTTT. Encoded protein: CASSLLGGTDTQYF. V gene TRBV7-2 combines with J gene TRBJ2-3, with D perhaps TRBD1 or TRBD2 (5 bases each). Trimming stripped 6 bases from V and 1 base from J, with 11 bases between. The CDR3 contains 14 residues. Germline V gene sequence: CDR1 SGHTA, CDR2 FQGNSA.

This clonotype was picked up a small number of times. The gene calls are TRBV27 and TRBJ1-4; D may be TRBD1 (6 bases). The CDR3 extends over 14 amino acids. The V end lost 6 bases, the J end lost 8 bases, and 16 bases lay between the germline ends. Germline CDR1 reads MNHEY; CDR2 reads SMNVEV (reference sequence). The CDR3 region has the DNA TGTGCCAGCAGCCCCTGGGGGGCTGGGGAAAAACTGTTTTTT. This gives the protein CASSPWGAGEKLFF.

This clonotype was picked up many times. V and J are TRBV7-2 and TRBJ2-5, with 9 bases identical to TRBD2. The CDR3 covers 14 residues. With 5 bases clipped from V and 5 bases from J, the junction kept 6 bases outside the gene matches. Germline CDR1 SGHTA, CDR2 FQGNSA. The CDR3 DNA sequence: TGTGCCAGCAGCCCCTGGGCGGGAGGGGAGACCCAGTACTTC. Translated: CASSPWAGGETQYF.

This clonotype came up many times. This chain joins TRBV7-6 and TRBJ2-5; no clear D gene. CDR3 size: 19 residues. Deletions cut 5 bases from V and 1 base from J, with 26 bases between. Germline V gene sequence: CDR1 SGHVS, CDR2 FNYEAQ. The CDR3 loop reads CASSTTPPGRIELQETQYF. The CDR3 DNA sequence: TGTGCCAGCAGCACGACCCCCCCTGGTAGAATCGAACTCCAAGAGACCCAGTACTTC. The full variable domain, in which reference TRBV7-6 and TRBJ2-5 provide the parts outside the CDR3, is GAGVSQSPRYKVTKRGQDVALRCDPISGHVSLYWYRQALGQGPEFLTYFNYEAQQDKSGLPNDRFSAERPEGSISTLTIQRTEQRDSAMYRCASSTTPPGRIELQETQYFGPGTRLLVL.

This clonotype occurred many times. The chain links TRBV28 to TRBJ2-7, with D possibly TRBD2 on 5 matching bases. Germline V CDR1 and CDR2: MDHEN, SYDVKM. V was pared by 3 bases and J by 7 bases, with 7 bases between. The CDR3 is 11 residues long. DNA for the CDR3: TGTGCCAGCAGTTTTCGGGGTGAGCAGTACTTC. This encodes CASSFRGEQYF. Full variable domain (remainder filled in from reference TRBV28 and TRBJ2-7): DVKVTQSSRYLVKRTGEKVFLECVQDMDHENMFWYRQDPGLGLRLIYFSYDVKMKEKGDIPEGYSVSREKKERFSLILESASTNQTSMYLCASSFRGEQYFGPGTRLTVT.

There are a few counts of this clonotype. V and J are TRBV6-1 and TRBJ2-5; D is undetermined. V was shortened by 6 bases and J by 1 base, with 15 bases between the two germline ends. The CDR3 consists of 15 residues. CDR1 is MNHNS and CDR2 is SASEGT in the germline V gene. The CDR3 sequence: CASSPGWETQETQYF. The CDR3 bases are TGTGCCAGCAGCCCTGGTTGGGAAACCCAAGAGACCCAGTACTTC.

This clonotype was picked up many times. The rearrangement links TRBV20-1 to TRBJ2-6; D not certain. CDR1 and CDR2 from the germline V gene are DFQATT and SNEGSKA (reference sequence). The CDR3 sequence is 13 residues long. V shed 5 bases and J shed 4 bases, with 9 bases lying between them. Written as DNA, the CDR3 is TGCAGTGCTCGGATCTCGGGGGCCAACGTCCTGACTTTC. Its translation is CSARISGANVLTF.

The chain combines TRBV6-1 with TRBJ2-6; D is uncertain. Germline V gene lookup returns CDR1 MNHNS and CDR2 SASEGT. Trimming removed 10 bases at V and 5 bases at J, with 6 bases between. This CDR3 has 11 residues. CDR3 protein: CATSRANVLTF. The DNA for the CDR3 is TGTGCCACCTCGCGGGCCAACGTCCTGACTTTC.